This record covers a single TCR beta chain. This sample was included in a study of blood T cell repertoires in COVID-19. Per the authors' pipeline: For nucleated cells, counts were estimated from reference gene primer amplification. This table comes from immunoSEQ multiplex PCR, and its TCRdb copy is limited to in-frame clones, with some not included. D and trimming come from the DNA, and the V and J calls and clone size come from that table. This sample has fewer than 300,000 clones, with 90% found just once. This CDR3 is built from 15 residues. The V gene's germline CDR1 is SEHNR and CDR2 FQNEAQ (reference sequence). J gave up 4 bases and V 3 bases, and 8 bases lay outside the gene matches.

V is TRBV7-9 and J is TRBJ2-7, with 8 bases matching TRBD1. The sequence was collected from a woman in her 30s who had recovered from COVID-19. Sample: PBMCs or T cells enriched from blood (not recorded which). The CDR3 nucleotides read TGTGCCAGCAGCTTTGGACAGGGTCCTATGTACGAGCAGTACTTC. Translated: CASSFGQGPMYEQYF.